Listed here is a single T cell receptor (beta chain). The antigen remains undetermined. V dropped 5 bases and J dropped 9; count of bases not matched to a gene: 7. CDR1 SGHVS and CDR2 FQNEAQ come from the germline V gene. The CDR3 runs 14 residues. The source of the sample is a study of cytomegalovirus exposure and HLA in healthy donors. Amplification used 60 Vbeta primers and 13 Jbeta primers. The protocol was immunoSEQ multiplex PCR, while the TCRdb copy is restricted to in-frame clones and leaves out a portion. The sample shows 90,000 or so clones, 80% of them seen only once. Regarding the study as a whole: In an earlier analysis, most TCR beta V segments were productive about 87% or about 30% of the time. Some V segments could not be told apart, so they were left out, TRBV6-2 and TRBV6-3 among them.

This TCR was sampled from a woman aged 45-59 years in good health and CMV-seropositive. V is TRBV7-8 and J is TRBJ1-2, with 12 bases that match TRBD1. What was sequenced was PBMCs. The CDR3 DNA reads TGTGCCAGCAGCGTCCCCGGGACAGGGGGCCGCTACACCTTC. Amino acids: CASSVPGTGGRYTF.